A single sample is the source of the 19 T cell receptor beta chains below, sequenced in a study of metastatic and nonmetastatic thyroid tumors. TCRdb re-called the PCR reads with MiXCR. The repertoire holds 40,000 or so clones, roughly 12% seen once, with more than 8% in the top ten. Every patient underwent thyroid surgery untreated. Sample: blood. The receptors originated from a female donor with papillary thyroid cancer or a benign thyroid nodule (not recorded which). Some clones in this sample may be carry-over from other donors' samples.

Many counts were recorded for this clone. The CDR3 reads CASSPGLQPGELFF. The DNA of the CDR3 is TGTGCCAGCAGCCCTGGCCTCCAACCCGGGGAGCTGTTTTTT. The chain couples TRBV5-4 to TRBJ2-2; D is unclear. This CDR3 has 14 residues. Germline assignment: CDR1 SGHNT and CDR2 YYREEE (reference sequence). Trimming pared 4 bases from V and 6 bases from J, leaving 13 bases between.

This clone was recorded many times. The chain links TRBV7-9 to TRBJ2-7; 7 bases line up with TRBD1. After removal of 7 bases from V and 3 bases from J, the junction contained 6 bases not matched to a gene. Looked up from germline, CDR1 is SEHNR and CDR2 is FQNEAQ (reference sequence). The length of the CDR3 is 13 residues. CDR3 residues: CASTPGTDYEQYF. The CDR3 bases are TGTGCCAGCACCCCAGGGACAGACTACGAGCAGTACTTC.

On this clone: Given a much more abundant clone one base away, this may be a read error. V usage is TRBV14 and J usage is TRBJ1-5; D is ambiguous. The CDR3 loop spans 13 amino acids. Germline V gene data show CDR1 as SGHDN and CDR2 as FVKESK. V gave up 0 bases and J gave up 4 bases, with 4 bases separating them. CDR3 nucleotide sequence: TGTGCCAGCAGCCAAGACTTGAATCAGCCCCAGCATTTT. Protein: CASSQDLNQPQHF.

This chain connects TRBV2 to TRBJ2-5; D ambiguous. Germline CDR1 reads SNHLY; CDR2 reads FYNNEI. The V end was cut by 3 bases, the J end by 3 bases, with 11 bases between. This CDR3 contains 14 residues. The CDR3 nucleotides are TGTGCCAGCAGTGATGGGTCCCGGGAAGAGACCCAGTACTTC. It translates to CASSDGSREETQYF.

In regard to this clone: This may be a read error, as it is one base from a much larger clone. The chain links TRBV4-1 to TRBJ2-2; no definite D call. The CDR3 extends over 13 amino acids. V was cut by 4 bases and J by 7 bases, with 10 bases left in between. Per the germline V gene, CDR1 is MGHRA and CDR2 is YSYEKL. CDR3 bases: TGCGCCAGCAGCCTGCCCCCCGACGGGGAGCTGTTTTTT. The encoded protein is CASSLPPDGELFF.

This clone was seen repeatedly, ten times or more. The chain has TRBV30 and TRBJ2-1; no clear D gene. The ends were cut back, 0 bases at V and 2 bases at J, with 11 bases in the middle. In germline, CDR1 is GTSNPN, CDR2 SVGIG (reference sequence). The CDR3 spans 15 residues. The CDR3 DNA reads as TGTGCCTGGAGTGTTAAGGCGGAACCCTACAATGAGCAGTTCTTC. Amino acid sequence: CAWSVKAEPYNEQFF.

About this clone itself: A single base separates this from a much larger clone, so it may be a read error. The chain couples TRBV20-1 to TRBJ2-5; D is unclear. The CDR3 spans 13 residues. V shed 0 bases and J shed 1 base, with 6 bases lying between them. Germline loops: CDR1 DFQATT, CDR2 SNEGSKA (reference sequence). The CDR3, as DNA: TGCAGTGCTAGAGATGCCAGCCAAGAGACCCAGTACTTC. Its protein is CSARDASQETQYF.

This clone was observed at least ten times. The chain couples TRBV20-1 to TRBJ2-2; D possibly corresponds to TRBD2 (6 bases). The germline V gene encodes CDR1 DFQATT and CDR2 SNEGSKA (reference sequence). The CDR3 contains 13 residues. V was pared by 4 bases and J by 2 bases, with 8 bases between. The CDR3 loop is CSAKGLNTGELFF. The CDR3 region has the DNA TGCAGTGCTAAGGGACTTAACACCGGGGAGCTGTTTTTT.

A remark on this clone: A much larger clone is a single base away; this may be a read error. CDR3 DNA: TGTGCCAGCAGTATCGGACAGGAGGAATCTTTCTTT. This sequence encodes CASSIGQEESFF. The gene calls are TRBV6-1 and TRBJ1-1; 7 nucleotides align to TRBD1. V shed 5 bases and J 12 bases; nucleotides not matched to a gene: 9. CDR3 length: 12 amino acids. The germline gives CDR1 MNHNS, CDR2 SASEGT.

This clone appeared many times. The chain uses TRBV30 and TRBJ2-7, with 11 positions matching TRBD2. V shed 5 bases, J shed 2 bases, and the junction held 14 bases outside the gene matches. Germline V gives CDR1 GTSNPN, CDR2 SVGIG (reference sequence). The CDR3 totals 17 residues. The CDR3 DNA sequence: TGTGCCTGGGAACCCGGAGGGACTAGCGGTCCAACCTACGAGCAGTACTTC. The encoded protein is CAWEPGGTSGPTYEQYF.

Regarding this clone: A much larger clone differs by one base, so this may be a read error. The gene calls are TRBV2 and TRBJ1-1, with D maybe TRBD1 (6 bases). V was trimmed by 10 bases and J by 5 bases, leaving 17 bases between them. This CDR3 contains 13 residues. In germline, CDR1 is SNHLY, CDR2 FYNNEI. CDR3 sequence: CANRAQGWTEAFF. In DNA form, the CDR3 reads TGTGCCAACAGAGCACAGGGTTGGACTGAAGCTTTCTTT.

This chain joins TRBV12-3 or TRBV12-4 and TRBJ2-1; TRBD2 matches 11 bases. The CDR3 covers 15 residues. With 7 bases clipped from V and 7 bases from J, the junction kept 9 bases outside the gene matches. Written as DNA, the CDR3 is TGTGCCAGCAAGGCACGACTAGCGGGAATTAATGAGCAGTTCTTC. Translated: CASKARLAGINEQFF.

In its sample, this clone was seen many times. The chain carries TRBV9 and TRBJ2-1; 10 bases align to TRBD2. Germline V gene sequence: CDR1 SGDLS, CDR2 YYNGEE. The ends lost 0 bases at V and 7 bases at J; junction bases unmatched: 10. The CDR3 covers 17 residues. Written as DNA, the CDR3 is TGTGCCAGCAGCGTAGGGGATCTAGCGGGAGTTCGGAATGAGCAGTTCTTC. Translated, it gives CASSVGDLAGVRNEQFF.

Ten or more counts support this clone. This chain links TRBV19 with TRBJ2-7; weak D call: TRBD2 (7 bases). This CDR3 is built from 13 residues. V was clipped by 10 bases and J by 5 bases, with 18 bases between them. Germline V gene data show CDR1 as LNHDA and CDR2 as SQIVND (reference sequence). The CDR3 DNA reads TGTGCCACCGACGGGGGGCGGTTCCACGAGCAGTACTTC. It translates to CATDGGRFHEQYF.

This clone was recorded many times. The chain combines TRBV7-9 with TRBJ1-6, with 8 bases that match TRBD1. The CDR3 has 16 residues. V lost 3 bases to trimming and J lost 10 bases; unmatched junction nucleotides: 11. Germline V gene lookup returns CDR1 SEHNR and CDR2 FQNEAQ (reference sequence). This chain's CDR3 is CASSFRGQGAESPLHF. The DNA of the CDR3 is TGTGCCAGCAGCTTTAGGGGGCAGGGGGCAGAGTCACCCCTCCACTTT.

This clone came up a few times. V is TRBV4-2 and J is TRBJ2-2; TRBD1 aligns across 11 bases. CDR3 size: 15 residues. The V gene end was trimmed by 5 bases and the J gene end by 6 bases; junction bases not matched to a gene: 5. Germline lookup yields CDR1 LGHNA and CDR2 YNFKEQ. CDR3 nucleotides: TGTGCCAGCAGCGACGGGACAGGGGGTTCCGGGGAGCTGTTTTTT. Amino acid sequence: CASSDGTGGSGELFF.

This clone was counted many times. In the same sample, other DNA sequences code for this CDR3. The V and J genes are TRBV15 and TRBJ2-3, with TRBD2 matching over 8 bases. CDR1 and CDR2 from the germline V gene are LNHNV and YYDKDF (reference sequence). The V gene end was trimmed by 1 base and the J gene end by 6 bases; junction bases not matched to a gene: 6. The CDR3 has 15 residues. The CDR3 DNA sequence: TGTGCCACCAGCAGAGTAGCGGGAACAGGGGATACGCAGTATTTT. Its protein is CATSRVAGTGDTQYF. The variable domain in full, with the rest retrieved from reference TRBV15 and TRBJ2-3, is DAMVIQNPRYQVTQFGKPVTLSCSQTLNHNVMYWYQQKSSQAPKLLFHYYDKDFNNEADTPDNFQSRRPNTSFCFLDIRSPGLGDTAMYLCATSRVAGTGDTQYFGPGTRLTVL.

This clone was detected many times. The chain has TRBV27 and TRBJ1-1; D is undetermined. This CDR3 has 13 residues. V was clipped by 5 bases and J by 5 bases, with 12 bases between them. CDR1 MNHEY and CDR2 SMNVEV come from the germline V gene (reference sequence). The DNA of the CDR3 is TGTGCCAGCAGTCAACAACTTACTACTGAAGCTTTCTTT. Amino acid sequence: CASSQQLTTEAFF.

This clone appeared a few times. The chain joins TRBV28 to TRBJ1-1; D gene unclear. V was cut by 7 bases and J by 1 base, with 7 bases left in between. Germline CDR1 MDHEN, CDR2 SYDVKM. The CDR3 extends over 12 amino acids. The CDR3 loop is CASTLRNTEAFF. CDR3 sequence (DNA): TGTGCCAGCACCCTGAGGAACACTGAAGCTTTCTTT.